This T cell receptor (beta chain) was recorded in a study of cytomegalovirus exposure and HLA in healthy donors. About the research overall: Earlier results showed 90 million to 130 million unique TCR beta sequences derived from 150 million to 200 million T cells. Study-wide results and caveats: Later work showed greater clonal expansion in HLA-associated TCR beta chains than in equally common others. Within an earlier analysis, most TCR beta V segments proved productive either about 87% or about 30% of the time. Apparent HLA restriction characterized most CMV-associated TCR beta chains in a later analysis.

V trimming: 5 bases; J trimming: 5 bases; junction bases outside the gene matches: 5. CDR1 is MNHNY, CDR2 SVGAGI, per germline (reference sequence). The CDR3 has 14 amino acids. The PCR ran on 60 Vbeta and 13 Jbeta primers. Some clones are missing from TCRdb's copy, which holds only in-frame ones; the method was immunoSEQ multiplex PCR. The sample records about 83,000 clones, roughly 79% being singletons. As regards this clone: Its antigen is as yet unknown.

The sequence was obtained from a woman aged 25 to 45 in good health and CMV-seronegative. The V call is TRBV6-6, the J call TRBJ1-5; 8 nucleotides agree with TRBD1. Sequenced input: PBMCs. CDR3 region: CASSDTGGDQPQHF. The CDR3 DNA reads as TGTGCCAGCAGTGACACAGGGGGTGATCAGCCCCAGCATTTT.